Presented here are 12 T cell receptor beta chains from one specimen sequenced in a study of control samples from healthy donors and cancer patients. Generated by immunoSEQ multiplex PCR, the TCRdb table keeps only in-frame clones and is missing some. The data contain 120,000 or so clones, under 95% of them seen just once; the ten biggest clones take up approximately 1.7%. The sample comprised PBMCs. The receptors shown here come from a man aged 50 or older with head and neck cancer.

This clone has a single count. This sequence joins TRBV13 and TRBJ2-7; D gene unclear. There are 13 residues in the CDR3. The germline V gene encodes CDR1 PRHDT and CDR2 FYEKMQ (reference sequence). The V and J ends lost 3 bases and 2 bases respectively, with 8 bases between them. DNA of the CDR3: TGTGCCAGCAGCTTGGGCCGGACCTACGAGCAGTACTTC. It specifies CASSLGRTYEQYF. Supplemented by reference TRBV13 and TRBJ2-7, the full variable domain reads AAGVIQSPRHLIKEKRETATLKCYPIPRHDTVYWYQQGPGQDPQFLISFYEKMQSDKGSIPDRFSAQQFSDYHSELNMSSLELGDSALYFCASSLGRTYEQYFGPGTRLTVT.

This chain links TRBV28 with TRBJ2-1; D ambiguous. The CDR3 runs 13 residues. Per germline, CDR1 MDHEN and CDR2 SYDVKM. Trimming shortened V by 2 bases and J by 7 bases, and 9 bases separated the two germline ends. CDR3 DNA sequence: TGTGCCAGCAGTTTACCCGTCTCGAATGAGCAGTTCTTC. Amino acids: CASSLPVSNEQFF.

The CDR3 bases are TGTGCCAGCAGTGATCTCATTAGCGGGGGGGCCCTGGGAGAGCAGTACTTC. Translation gives CASSDLISGGALGEQYF. The rearrangement links TRBV6-1 to TRBJ2-7; 11 bases line up with TRBD2. There are 17 residues in the CDR3. Germline assignment: CDR1 MNHNS and CDR2 SASEGT. The J segment lost 7 bases and the V segment lost 3 bases, leaving 14 bases of the junction unmatched.

The chain uses TRBV27 and TRBJ1-6; tentatively, D is TRBD1 (5 bases). Trimming shortened V by 6 bases and J by 2 bases, and 11 bases separated the two germline ends. The CDR3 runs 15 residues. Germline V CDR1 and CDR2: MNHEY, SMNVEV (reference sequence). CDR3 coding DNA: TGTGCCAGCAGAGCCGGGACGACCTATAATTCACCCCTCCACTTT. Translation gives CASRAGTTYNSPLHF.

A single count supports this clone. The chain couples TRBV5-6 to TRBJ2-3, with D possibly TRBD1 on 6 matching bases. The V end lost 4 bases, the J end lost 2 bases, and 17 bases lay between the germline ends. The CDR3 sequence is 16 residues long. Germline V gives CDR1 SGHDT, CDR2 YYEEEE. DNA for the CDR3: TGTGCCAGCAGCGTGACAGGCGTCAAGTTCACAGATACGCAGTATTTT. Protein: CASSVTGVKFTDTQYF.

V and J are TRBV2 and TRBJ1-5, with TRBD1 matching 7 bases. The V gene's germline CDR1 is SNHLY and CDR2 FYNNEI. The ends lost 6 bases at V and 5 bases at J; junction bases unmatched: 4. The CDR3 consists of 13 residues. CDR3 loop: CASSDRVDQPQHF. The CDR3 nucleotides are TGTGCCAGCAGCGACAGGGTGGATCAGCCCCAGCATTTT.

The gene calls are TRBV4-2 and TRBJ1-1; the match to TRBD1 covers 9 bases. CDR3 size: 15 residues. Germline-derived CDR1 and CDR2 are LGHNA and YNFKEQ. J gave up 7 bases and V 6 bases, and 12 bases lay outside the gene matches. CDR3 bases: TGTGCCAGCAGTCTTAGCTGGACAGGGGTGGATGAAGCTTTCTTT. Translated, it gives CASSLSWTGVDEAFF.

This chain joins TRBV4-3 and TRBJ2-6; D uncertain. The CDR3 extends over 17 amino acids. CDR1 and CDR2 from the germline V gene are LGHNA and YSLEER. Trimming removed 3 bases at V and 1 base at J, with 13 bases between. The CDR3 DNA reads as TGCGCCAGCAGCCAGCGGCCCTACCTATCTGGGGCCAACGTCCTGACTTTC. The encoded protein is CASSQRPYLSGANVLTF.

The CDR3 spells CASSYGTGRTEAFF. In DNA form, the CDR3 reads TGTGCCAGCAGTTACGGGACAGGGCGTACTGAAGCTTTCTTT. The rearrangement uses TRBV6-5 and TRBJ1-1; the match to TRBD1 covers 9 bases. Germline-derived CDR1 and CDR2 are MNHEY and SVGAGI. V lost 2 bases, J lost 5 bases, and 3 bases stayed unmatched. This CDR3 is built from 14 residues.

J is TRBJ2-7 and V is TRBV12-3 or TRBV12-4, with 8 bases that match TRBD1. There are 13 residues in the CDR3. V lost 5 bases, J lost 7 bases, and 7 bases stayed unmatched. In DNA, the CDR3 is TGTGCCAGCAGTAACCTACAGGGGGAAGAGCAGTACTTC. It specifies CASSNLQGEEQYF.

The chain has TRBV29-1 and TRBJ2-5, with 8 bases lining up with TRBD1. The CDR3 spans 14 residues. CDR1 and CDR2 from the germline V gene are SQVTM and ANQGSEA. V lost 0 bases to trimming and J lost 5 bases; unmatched junction nucleotides: 5. CDR3 residues: CSVEDRTGRETQYF. The CDR3, as DNA: TGCAGCGTTGAAGATCGGACAGGGAGGGAGACCCAGTACTTC.

The chain is built from TRBV20-1 and TRBJ1-1; 7 positions agree with TRBD1. CDR1 is DFQATT and CDR2 is SNEGSKA in the germline V gene (reference sequence). This CDR3 region has 16 residues. The trim removed 3 bases at V and 3 bases at J, leaving 13 bases unmatched. The CDR3 coding sequence is TGCAGTGCTAGTGAGGCCGTAAGGGGGCGAGACACTGAAGCTTTCTTT. Translating gives CSASEAVRGRDTEAFF.